One sample yielded the 2 T cell receptor beta chains listed below, sequenced in a study of OX40 agonist ivuxolimab in advanced cancers. Only in-frame clones appear in the TCRdb table, and some are missing; sequencing was by immunoSEQ multiplex PCR. The sample lists under 80,000 clones, about 93% occurring once. This specimen was CD4+ or CD8+ T cells sorted from blood, taken in a trial of the OX40 agonist ivuxolimab. The source is an adult with an advanced solid tumor such as melanoma, head and neck, liver or kidney cancer.

This chain links TRBV6-1 with TRBJ1-1; D ambiguous. CDR1 is MNHNS and CDR2 is SASEGT in the germline V gene. This CDR3 is built from 14 residues. Trimming left V 1 base short and J 0 bases short, with 6 bases between. The CDR3: CASSEVYMNTEAFF. The CDR3, as DNA: TGTGCCAGCAGTGAAGTTTATATGAACACTGAAGCTTTCTTT.

The chain recombines TRBV19 with TRBJ2-1, with 9 bases lining up with TRBD1. Losses at the gene ends were 4 bases for V and 12 bases for J; bases not matched to a gene: 16. Germline CDR1 reads LNHDA; CDR2 reads SQIVND (reference sequence). This CDR3 comprises 16 residues. In DNA form, the CDR3 reads TGTGCCAGTAGTACCGGGACAGGGTTCGTCTCCTATGGGCAGTTCTTC. Its translation is CASSTGTGFVSYGQFF.